This is a list of T cell receptor beta chains from one sample in a study of T cells in Graves' hyperthyroidism and ophthalmopathy. Each CDR3 protein is one row after TCRdb ran MiXCR on the multiplex PCR reads. Of roughly 840,000 distinct CDR3 sequences listed, 38% are singletons. Sequencing used blood. Receptors originate from a man aged 18-30 years with Graves' hyperthyroidism. CDR3s include the opening cysteine and the closing phenylalanine or tryptophan. The D gene is left open where the match is weak. The size entry is marked missing in some rows and otherwise reads once, few, many or a size class.

d_gene,v_gene,abundance,j_gene,CDR3nt,CDR3aa
-,TRBV4-2,-,TRBJ2-5,TGTGCCAGCAGCCAAGACGTCCAGGACAGCCAAGAGACCCAGTACTTC,CASSQDVQDSQETQYF
-,TRBV19,-,TRBJ2-7,TGTGCCAGTAGTATCCGGGACGTAAACGAGCAGTACTTC,CASSIRDVNEQYF
-,TRBV25-1,-,TRBJ1-1,TGTGCCCAGGGACGGATGAACACTGAAGCTTTCTTT,CAQGRMNTEAFF
-,TRBV20-1,-,TRBJ1-4,TGCAGTGCTAGACCTCAGGGGTCCACTAATGAAAAACTGTTTTTT,CSARPQGSTNEKLFF
TRBD2,TRBV7-9,-,TRBJ2-1,TGTGCCAGTAGTGCCGGGTGGATGACTAGCGATGAGCAGTTCTTC,CASSAGWMTSDEQFF
-,TRBV20-1,many,TRBJ2-6,TGCAGTGCAGCCCAGGGCTCTGGGGCCAACGTCCTGACTTTC,CSAAQGSGANVLTF
TRBD2,TRBV29-1,few,TRBJ2-5,TGCAGCGTTGAAGGTGGACTAGGGAGGTGGGAGACCCAGTACTTC,CSVEGGLGRWETQYF
-,TRBV2,few,TRBJ1-1,TGTGCCAGCCTTCTCACATCCAGGGGTGGGAACACTGAAGCTTTCTTT,CASLLTSRGGNTEAFF
-,TRBV7-9,-,TRBJ1-4,TGTGCCAGCAGACTGGGGGTGACTAATGAAAAACTGTTTTTT,CASRLGVTNEKLFF
-,TRBV2,-,TRBJ1-1,TGTGCCAGCAGTTTACACAGGCAAGCTTTCTTT,CASSLHRQAFF
-,TRBV19,-,TRBJ2-2,TGTGCCACCAAGGACAGCTCCCTGCCAGCGGACGGGGAGCTGTTTTTT,CATKDSSLPADGELFF
TRBD2,TRBV2,-,TRBJ2-2,TGTGCCACCAGACTAGCGGGGGGGCACACCGGGGAGCTGTTTTTT,CATRLAGGHTGELFF
-,TRBV7-6,-,TRBJ2-6,TGTGCCAGCAGCTTAGGTTCGCGACAGGTTACCTCTGGGGCCAACGTCCTGACTTTC,CASSLGSRQVTSGANVLTF
TRBD1,TRBV2,-,TRBJ1-1,TGTGCCAGCAGCCTCCGGGCAGGGGGAATGGGCACTGAAGCTTTCTTT,CASSLRAGGMGTEAFF
TRBD2,TRBV7-3,-,TRBJ2-2,TGTGCCAGCAGCTTCCGGGACTACGCCGGCGGGGAGCTGTTTTTT,CASSFRDYAGGELFF
TRBD1,TRBV7-9,few,TRBJ1-4,TGTGCCAGCAGCGCTGACAGGGGTCTGTATGAAAAACTGTTTTTT,CASSADRGLYEKLFF
-,TRBV3-1,few,TRBJ1-2,TGTGCCAGCAGCGATTGGAATTATGGCTACACCTTC,CASSDWNYGYTF
-,TRBV12-3/TRBV12-4,-,TRBJ2-6,TGTGCCAGCAGTTTTTTCGCCCTTGGGGGCTCTGGGGCCAACGTCCTGACTTTC,CASSFFALGGSGANVLTF
-,TRBV19,many,TRBJ1-1,TGTGCCAGTAGTATTGGGAGGGGGACCGGTGAAGCTTTCTTT,CASSIGRGTGEAFF
-,TRBV9,many,TRBJ1-5,TGTGCCAGCAGCGTAGCTCCCGACCAGCCCCAGCATTTT,CASSVAPDQPQHF
-,TRBV7-9,-,TRBJ1-2,TGCGCCAGCAGCCAAGATTCAGAATACCCTAACTATGGCTACACCTTC,CASSQDSEYPNYGYTF
TRBD1,TRBV9,-,TRBJ1-1,TGTGCCAGCAGCTTGACAGGGGTTCAGAGCACTGAAGCTTTCTTT,CASSLTGVQSTEAFF
TRBD1,TRBV7-8,-,TRBJ1-1,TGTGCCAGCAGCTCCGACAGGGATTTCGGCACTGAAGCTTTCTTT,CASSSDRDFGTEAFF
-,TRBV12-3/TRBV12-4,-,TRBJ2-7,TGTGCCAGCAGTTTAACGGGGGCACCGGGTAACGAGCAGTACTTC,CASSLTGAPGNEQYF
-,TRBV15,many,TRBJ2-7,TGTGCCACCAGCAGAGATGGTACGGGCAGCTCCTACGAGCAGTACTTC,CATSRDGTGSSYEQYF
-,TRBV11-2,few,TRBJ2-5,TGTGCCAGCAGCTTAAGAGGGAGGAAGACCCAGTACTTC,CASSLRGRKTQYF
-,TRBV9,many,TRBJ1-3,TGTGCCAGCAGCGTAGGGGCCGGGTACGGAAACACCATATATTTT,CASSVGAGYGNTIYF
-,TRBV7-9,many,TRBJ2-7,TGTGCCAGCAGCCCTGAGGGTTCCTACGAGCAGTACTTC,CASSPEGSYEQYF
-,TRBV19,-,TRBJ1-3,TGTGCCAGTAGTATTCAGACAGCCAGCTCTGGAAACACCATATATTTT,CASSIQTASSGNTIYF